What follows are 3 T cell receptor beta chains derived from one specimen sequenced in a study of cytomegalovirus exposure and HLA in healthy donors. Primers: 60 Vbeta forward and 13 Jbeta reverse. Produced via immunoSEQ multiplex PCR; TCRdb's table is partial and in-frame only. The table lists 120,000 to 150,000 clones, around 75% of them singletons. The specimen was PBMCs. Receptors were obtained from a woman younger than 45 in good health and CMV-seronegative.

This clone has only a few counts. The V and J genes are TRBV6-6 and TRBJ1-1; D unresolved. This CDR3 is built from 14 residues. CDR1 is MNHNY, CDR2 SVGAGI, per germline (reference sequence). V lost 5 bases and J lost 7, with 17 bases in between. The chain's CDR3 is CASSGERERGEAFF. The CDR3 DNA sequence: TGTGCCAGCAGTGGGGAGCGGGAACGGGGTGAAGCTTTCTTT.

V and J are TRBV10-3 and TRBJ2-5, with a tentative D call TRBD2 (5 bases). The DNA end lines up better with TRBJ2-7; the J call may be wrong. CDR3 length equals 15 residues. Germline CDR1 is ENHRY and CDR2 is SYGVKD. The CDR3 spells CAISETLSAEYEQYF. In DNA form, the CDR3 reads TGTGCCATCAGTGAGACGCTTAGCGCGGAATACGAGCAGTACTTC.

This clone was seen at least ten times. The chain combines TRBV6-5 with TRBJ2-7; D call uncertain. The germline CDR1 and CDR2 sequences are MNHEY and SVGAGI. Trimming stripped 0 bases from V and 4 bases from J, with 13 bases between. The CDR3 runs 15 residues. The CDR3 DNA reads TGTGCCAGCAGTTACTCGAGTCTGGGCTTATACGAGCAGTACTTC. This sequence encodes CASSYSSLGLYEQYF.